The clone carrying this TCR beta chain was counted a few times. The data were taken from a study of shared clonotypes between healthy human individuals. CDR3 length equals 14 residues. V was trimmed by 2 bases and J by 6 bases, leaving 14 bases between them. Germline V gene sequence: CDR1 MNHNS, CDR2 SASEGT. Clones were sequenced by immunoSEQ multiplex PCR, and TCRdb holds only the in-frame ones, with some missing. The table lists about 1 million clones, about 75% of them singletons, with roughly 1.4% in the top ten. The chain recombines TRBV6-1 with TRBJ2-7; D possibly corresponds to TRBD2 (6 bases). The sequenced sample was memory CD4+ T cells sorted from blood. Indicated subset: CD45RA-negative fraction. The clonotype comes from a man aged 18 to 30 in good health. For the CDR3, the DNA is TGTGCCAGCAGTGAACGACGGGACTCGGGCGAGCAGTACTTC. The encoded protein is CASSERRDSGEQYF.